This paragraph covers one T cell receptor beta chain sequence. Its cognate antigen is unknown. Cultured CD4+ T cells had their DNA profiled by the Oncomine TCR Beta short-read assay. TCRdb analysed the PCR reads with MiXCR anew, one entry per CDR3 protein. The repertoire holds about 15,000 distinct CDR3 sequences, 65% to 85% seen once, with approximately 4.6% in the top ten. The sample comes from a study of vaccination and CD4 T cells after COVID-19. Sample treatment: 10-day PBMC culture with coronavirus spike peptide pools or control peptides (ViraFEST assay). Germline loops: CDR1 SNHLY, CDR2 FYNNEI. Trimming took off 6 bases at V and 2 bases at J, with 10 bases between the two ends. The length of the CDR3 is 13 residues.

Sequencing input: CD4+ T cells from blood, cultured in vitro. The chain has TRBV2 and TRBJ2-5, with D unresolved. The receptor's source is a human donor who had recovered from COVID-19. The CDR3 loop is CASSARRQETQYF. CDR3 DNA sequence: TGTGCCAGCAGCGCCCGGCGTCAAGAGACCCAGTACTTC. Full variable domain (outside the CDR3, taken from reference TRBV2 and TRBJ2-5): EPEVTQTPSHQVTQMGQEVILRCVPISNHLYFYWYRQILGQKVEFLVSFYNNEISEKSEIFDDQFSVERPDGSNFTLKIRSTKLEDSAMYFCASSARRQETQYFGPGTRLLVL.